This T cell receptor (beta chain) was recovered during a study of T cell repertoires in cytomegalovirus infection. Study information: The study used recently identified HLA-C-restricted and well-studied HLA-B-restricted CMV epitopes. Evidence of both CMV infection and a matching HLA type came from public TCR beta signatures.

This clonotype showed up just a few times. What it recognizes is unknown. Findings and limits, study-wide: It was HLA-C-restricted CMV-specific TCR beta clonotypes that dominated the response ex vivo. Using cumulative public TCR beta family frequency, the authors identified those who carried CMV together with the relevant HLA.

TCRdb redid the calling of the reads with MiXCR, one entry per CDR3 protein. The table shows about 920,000 distinct CDR3 sequences, with less than 40% occurring only once. The germline V and J ends were trimmed by 2 bases and 9 bases, with 14 bases remaining between them. The germline V gene encodes CDR1 SGHDN and CDR2 FVKESK. CDR3 size: 13 residues. The chain carries TRBV14 and TRBJ2-7, with D perhaps TRBD1 or TRBD2 (5 bases each). Sequenced here: cultured CD8+ T cells from PBMCs, sampled from culture after CMV antigen stimulation. This TCR derives from a human donor in good health (CMV status not recorded). Some clones in this sample may be carry-over from other donors' samples. The CDR3 is CASSQIRGTLQYV. In DNA form, the CDR3 reads TGTGCCAGCAGCCAAATTAGAGGGACCCTGCAGTACGTC.